The 21 T cell receptor beta chains in this list originate from one sample, sequenced in a study of identical twins. TCRdb itself ran the 5' RACE reads through MiXCR, one entry per CDR3 protein. The table includes around 650,000 distinct CDR3 sequences, roughly 6.6% detected once. In addition, the sample was reused for a study of yellow fever vaccine responses in identical twins.

The specimen sequenced was PBMCs. These TCRs come from a woman between 18 and 29 years old in good health.

This clonotype was counted many times. This chain joins TRBV20-1 and TRBJ1-2; 10 bases align to TRBD1. CDR1 is DFQATT and CDR2 is SNEGSKA in the germline V gene (reference sequence). The CDR3 extends over 13 amino acids. Here the CDR3 reads CSARTGGNYGYTF. The CDR3 bases are TGCAGCGCCAGGACAGGGGGGAACTATGGCTACACCTTC.

The chain carries TRBV27 and TRBJ2-7; 7 nucleotides agree with TRBD2. There are 15 residues in the CDR3. The germline CDR1 and CDR2 sequences are MNHEY and SMNVEV (reference sequence). With V trimmed by 5 bases and J by 3 bases, 10 bases remained unmatched. CDR3 nucleotide sequence: TGTGCCAGCAGTGGGACGATAGGGACTATCTACGAGCAGTACTTC. Its protein is CASSGTIGTIYEQYF.

The V call is TRBV29-1, the J call TRBJ2-5; 9 bases map to TRBD1. Trimming took 7 bases from V and 1 from J; bases not matched to a gene: 4. Per germline, CDR1 SQVTM and CDR2 ANQGSEA. This CDR3 has 13 residues. CDR3 sequence: CSGGQGGQETQYF. In DNA, the CDR3 is TGCAGCGGGGGACAGGGAGGCCAAGAGACCCAGTACTTC. Full variable domain (outside the CDR3, taken from reference TRBV29-1 and TRBJ2-5): SAVISQKPSRDICQRGTSLTIQCQVDSQVTMMFWYRQQPGQSLTLIATANQGSEATYESGFVIDKFPISRPNLTFSTLTVSNMSPEDSSIYLCSGGQGGQETQYFGPGTRLLVL.

This clonotype turned up a few times. V usage is TRBV14 and J usage is TRBJ1-6, with D unclear. This CDR3 spans 13 amino acids. Trimming removed 4 bases from V and 11 bases from J, with 12 bases in between. Germline values: CDR1 SGHDN, CDR2 FVKESK. This CDR3 is CASSPGRGTPLHF. CDR3 coding DNA: TGTGCCAGCAGCCCCGGCCGAGGGACACCCCTCCACTTT. The variable domain in full, with the rest retrieved from reference TRBV14 and TRBJ1-6, is EAGVTQFPSHSVIEKGQTVTLRCDPISGHDNLYWYRRVMGKEIKFLLHFVKESKQDESGMPNNRFLAERTGGTYSTLKVQPAELEDSGVYFCASSPGRGTPLHFGNGTRLTVT.

This clonotype was observed at least ten times. For the CDR3, the DNA is TGTGCCAGCAGCTTACAGCAGGGGATAGACGGCTACACCTTC. It encodes CASSLQQGIDGYTF. This chain uses TRBV5-5 with TRBJ1-2; D may be TRBD1 (6 bases). CDR1 SGHKS and CDR2 YYEKEE come from the germline V gene (reference sequence). Between the trimmed V and J ends, which lost 2 bases and 8 bases, there was a span of 16 bases. The CDR3 has 14 amino acids.

This clonotype was observed at least ten times. The chain links TRBV14 to TRBJ2-1, with 9 bases aligning to TRBD2. With V trimmed by 4 bases and J by 4 bases, 8 bases remained unmatched. Germline CDR1 SGHDN, CDR2 FVKESK. The length of the CDR3 is 16 residues. The CDR3 DNA sequence: TGTGCCAGCAGCCTATGGGCGACTAGCGGATACAATGAGCAGTTCTTC. Its translation is CASSLWATSGYNEQFF.

The chain employs TRBV28 and TRBJ2-7; D uncertain. The CDR3 is made up of 14 amino acids. Germline CDR1 is MDHEN and CDR2 is SYDVKM. The V end was cut by 3 bases, the J end by 3 bases, with 12 bases between. The CDR3 nucleotides are TGTGCCAGCAGTTTTCCCCAAAAGAGCTACGAGCAGTACTTC. This sequence encodes CASSFPQKSYEQYF.

The genes are TRBV12-3 or TRBV12-4 and TRBJ1-1; D is perhaps TRBD1 (5 bases). Trimming stripped 5 bases from V and 10 bases from J, with 14 bases between. This CDR3 is 12 amino acids long. CDR3: CASSKGKGRAFF. The DNA for the CDR3 is TGTGCCAGCAGTAAGGGGAAGGGGAGAGCTTTCTTT.

V usage is TRBV5-1 and J usage is TRBJ2-5; the match to TRBD2 covers 9 bases. The CDR3 contains 16 residues. Germline values: CDR1 SGHRS, CDR2 YFSETQ. V was pared by 4 bases and J by 0 bases, with 7 bases of the junction left unmatched. The CDR3 bases are TGCGCCAGCAGCGCAGGTAGCGGGGGTTACCAAGAGACCCAGTACTTC. Its protein is CASSAGSGGYQETQYF.

This rearrangement joins TRBV5-1 to TRBJ2-1; D is undetermined. V lost 1 base and J lost 5, with 7 bases in between. Germline-derived CDR1 and CDR2 are SGHRS and YFSETQ. This CDR3 is built from 13 residues. CDR3 nucleotides: TGCGCCAGCAGCTTGAGCAGTAACAATGAGCAGTTCTTC. This encodes CASSLSSNNEQFF.

This clonotype was counted ten times or more. V is TRBV10-3 and J is TRBJ2-6; 7 bases line up with TRBD1. The CDR3 length is 15 residues. Per germline, CDR1 ENHRY and CDR2 SYGVKD. Trimming took 2 bases from V and 2 from J; bases not matched to a gene: 0. CDR3 nucleotide sequence: TGTGCCATCAGTGAGACAGGGGCTGGGGCCAACGTCCTGACTTTC. Encoded protein: CAISETGAGANVLTF.

The chain links TRBV28 to TRBJ2-2; D uncertain. The ends were cut back, 7 bases at V and 0 bases at J, with 18 bases in the middle. CDR1 is MDHEN and CDR2 is SYDVKM in the germline V gene. The CDR3 is made up of 17 amino acids. The CDR3 sequence: CASTPVITASNTGELFF. CDR3 sequence (DNA): TGTGCCAGCACCCCTGTAATCACGGCGTCGAACACCGGGGAGCTGTTTTTT.

This chain links TRBV2 with TRBJ2-1; 9 nucleotides agree with TRBD2. The germline V gene has CDR1 SNHLY and CDR2 FYNNEI. This CDR3 contains 14 residues. The junction had 10 bases not matched to a gene; V was cut back by 8 bases and J by 8 bases. CDR3 region: CASCYSGSWDEQFF. CDR3 coding DNA: TGTGCCAGCTGTTATAGCGGGAGTTGGGATGAGCAGTTCTTC.

This clonotype has only a few counts. J is TRBJ1-2 and V is TRBV5-1; 9 positions match TRBD1. J lost 4 bases, V lost 4 bases, and 11 bases had no gene match. The CDR3 has 16 residues. CDR1 and CDR2 (germline): SGHRS, YFSETQ. The CDR3 DNA reads as TGCGCCAGCAGCCCGGGCCGGGACAGGGTCGGCTATGGCTACACCTTC. This encodes CASSPGRDRVGYGYTF.

The chain combines TRBV2 with TRBJ2-6; the D call may be TRBD1 or TRBD2 (6 bases each). The CDR3 contains 18 residues. Germline V gene lookup returns CDR1 SNHLY and CDR2 FYNNEI. V lost 6 bases and J 3 bases, leaving 21 bases between the germline ends. In DNA, the CDR3 is TGTGCCAGCAGCGCATGGGGGGCGCGGTCGGGTGGGGCCAACGTCCTGACTTTC. This codes for CASSAWGARSGGANVLTF.

This clonotype was counted ten times or more. V and J are TRBV7-2 and TRBJ2-1; D unclear. The CDR3 sequence is 16 residues long. Germline V lookup: CDR1 SGHTA, CDR2 FQGNSA. V dropped 3 bases and J dropped 0 bases, with 12 bases sitting between them. The CDR3 bases are TGTGCCAGCAGCTTCGGACCAGGAGCCTCCTACAATGAGCAGTTCTTC. This translates into CASSFGPGASYNEQFF.

This clonotype occurred many times. The chain carries TRBV7-6 and TRBJ1-4; D possibly corresponds to TRBD1 (5 bases). The CDR3 has 14 amino acids. Trimming stripped 2 bases from V and 6 bases from J, with 10 bases between. Germline lookup yields CDR1 SGHVS and CDR2 FNYEAQ. In DNA form, the CDR3 reads TGTGCCAGCAGCTTACGGTCGGGGGATGAAAAACTGTTTTTT. Its protein is CASSLRSGDEKLFF. Full variable domain (outside the CDR3, taken from reference TRBV7-6 and TRBJ1-4): GAGVSQSPRYKVTKRGQDVALRCDPISGHVSLYWYRQALGQGPEFLTYFNYEAQQDKSGLPNDRFSAERPEGSISTLTIQRTEQRDSAMYRCASSLRSGDEKLFFGSGTQLSVL.

This clonotype was detected only a few times. The rearrangement joins TRBV29-1 to TRBJ1-2; 7 bases fit TRBD1. The germline V gene encodes CDR1 SQVTM and CDR2 ANQGSEA. There are 12 residues in the CDR3. J lost 8 bases, V lost 6 bases, and 9 bases had no gene match. The CDR3 DNA sequence: TGCAGCGTAGACAGGGACATTCAGGGCTACACCTTC. Translated, it gives CSVDRDIQGYTF.

This clonotype has only a few counts. J is TRBJ2-7 and V is TRBV18, with D unresolved. Germline CDR1 and CDR2: KGHSH and LQKENI. Trimming stripped 2 bases from V and 0 bases from J, with 14 bases between. This CDR3 is 16 amino acids long. CDR3 nucleotide sequence: TGTGCCAGCTCACCAACCTTTGCGGCAAGCTCCTACGAGCAGTACTTC. It is translated as CASSPTFAASSYEQYF.

In this sample, this clonotype turned up once. A much larger clone sits a single nucleotide away, making a read error possible. The V and J genes are TRBV4-1 and TRBJ2-1; tentatively, D is TRBD1 (5 bases). This CDR3 spans 15 amino acids. Looked up from germline, CDR1 is MGHRA and CDR2 is YSYEKL. Trimming cost V 1 base and J 8 bases, with 15 bases left between them. The CDR3 loop reads CASSQVNDRYYEQFF. The CDR3 DNA sequence: TGCGCCAGCAGCCAAGTAAACGACAGATACTATGAGCAGTTCTTC.

This clonotype was detected only a few times. V usage is TRBV12-3 or TRBV12-4 and J usage is TRBJ2-2; 7 nucleotides align to TRBD1. CDR3 length: 17 residues. Germline trimming cut 2 bases from V and 3 bases from J; bases unmatched to any gene: 9. CDR3 bases: TGTGCCAGCAGTTTATCACTGGGACAGAGCTACACCGGGGAGCTGTTTTTT. It translates to CASSLSLGQSYTGELFF.